Presented here are 27 T cell receptor beta chains from one specimen sequenced in a study of response to subunit inactivated influenza vaccine. A single record per CDR3 protein comes from TCRdb applying MiXCR to the RT-PCR reads. The sample records some 500,000 distinct CDR3 sequences, roughly 27% being singletons. The sample here was CD4+ T cells sorted from PBMCs, taken 5 days after vaccination. The receptor set was obtained from a man aged 45-65 years who received an inactivated influenza vaccine.

This clonotype was observed a handful of times. The chain employs TRBV9 and TRBJ2-3; maybe TRBD1 (6 bases). The germline gives CDR1 SGDLS, CDR2 YYNGEE. This CDR3 has 16 amino acids. V was cut by 0 bases and J by 2 bases, with 13 bases left in between. Here the CDR3 reads CASSVVGTRNTDTQYF. The CDR3 DNA follows: TGTGCCAGCAGCGTAGTGGGGACACGGAACACAGATACGCAGTATTTT. Looking up the rest from reference TRBV9 and TRBJ2-3 gives the full variable domain: DSGVTQTPKHLITATGQRVTLRCSPRSGDLSVYWYQQSLDQGLQFLIQYYNGEERAKGNILERFSAQQFPDLHSELNLSSLELGDSALYFCASSVVGTRNTDTQYFGPGTRLTVL.

The chain employs TRBV4-1 and TRBJ2-3; no firm D call. The CDR3 spans 15 residues. Per the germline V gene, CDR1 is MGHRA and CDR2 is YSYEKL. V lost 2 bases, J lost 1 base, and 10 bases lay in between. Here the CDR3 DNA reads TGCGCCAGCAGCCAACAGACAAGACGCACAGATACGCAGTATTTT. This codes for CASSQQTRRTDTQYF.

This clonotype was seen just once. The chain uses TRBV19 and TRBJ2-1; 8 bases match TRBD2. The CDR3 covers 14 residues. Germline CDR1 reads LNHDA; CDR2 reads SQIVND (reference sequence). Trimming took 10 bases from V and 0 from J; bases not matched to a gene: 5. The CDR3 sequence is CATRAGVSYNEQFF. The CDR3 nucleotides read TGTGCCACCCGAGCGGGAGTCTCCTACAATGAGCAGTTCTTC.

This clonotype was seen more than once but under ten times. The rearrangement uses TRBV12-3 or TRBV12-4 and TRBJ2-1; D is perhaps TRBD2 (6 bases). This CDR3 has 14 amino acids. Trimming left V 8 bases short and J 7 bases short, with 18 bases between. This CDR3 reads CASRGTLRWNEQFF. As DNA, the CDR3 is TGTGCCAGCCGGGGGACCTTAAGATGGAATGAGCAGTTCTTC.

This clonotype has a handful of counts. The rearrangement joins TRBV5-1 to TRBJ2-3; possible D gene TRBD2, 5 bases. CDR3 size: 16 residues. CDR1 and CDR2 (germline): SGHRS, YFSETQ. Trimming removed 0 bases at V and 1 base at J, with 12 bases between. CDR3 sequence: CASSLAGGGRTDTQYF. The CDR3 nucleotides read TGCGCCAGCAGCTTGGCCGGCGGAGGCCGCACAGATACGCAGTATTTT.

V and J are TRBV7-8 and TRBJ2-2; 7 bases are shared with TRBD2. The V and J ends lost 1 base and 4 bases, in that order; junction bases with no gene match: 6. Germline V gives CDR1 SGHVS, CDR2 FQNEAQ. The CDR3 contains 16 residues. Here the CDR3 DNA reads TGTGCCAGCAGCTTAGTTGGCGGGGGAGTCACCGGGGAGCTGTTTTTT. Amino acids: CASSLVGGGVTGELFF.

This clonotype was counted between two and nine times. CDR3: CASSHNSERLYF. CDR3 coding DNA: TGTGCCAGCAGCCATAACAGTGAGCGGCTGTACTTC. This rearrangement joins TRBV27 to TRBJ2-7, with D possibly being TRBD2 (5 bases). The CDR3 loop spans 12 amino acids. The ends were cut back, 6 bases at V and 12 bases at J, with 18 bases in the middle. Germline V gene data show CDR1 as MNHEY and CDR2 as SMNVEV (reference sequence).

The CDR3 region is CASSETTGFADTQYF. The DNA for the CDR3 is TGCGCCAGCAGCGAGACGACAGGGTTTGCAGATACGCAGTATTTT. The gene calls are TRBV5-1 and TRBJ2-3, with 7 bases aligning to TRBD1. Losses at the gene ends were 4 bases for V and 4 bases for J; bases not matched to a gene: 9. Germline assignment: CDR1 SGHRS and CDR2 YFSETQ. CDR3 length: 15 residues.

This clonotype came up a few times. The chain employs TRBV6-1 and TRBJ1-6; maybe TRBD1 (6 bases). V lost 5 bases and J lost 0, with 11 bases in between. The CDR3 length is 16 residues. CDR1 and CDR2 from the germline V gene are MNHNS and SASEGT. The CDR3 loop is CASSPGGGSYNSPLHF. CDR3 nucleotide sequence: TGTGCCAGCAGTCCCGGAGGGGGCTCCTATAATTCACCCCTCCACTTT.

Regarding this clonotype: At one of its ends the junction is not consistent with the germline gene, which may arise from a read error. V usage is TRBV7-7 and J usage is TRBJ2-3; no clear D gene. The CDR3 runs to 15 residues. Germline V gene data show CDR1 as SSHAT and CDR2 as FNYEAQ (reference sequence). CDR3 loop: CASSLGIGRTDTQYF. The CDR3 DNA follows: TGTGCTAGCAGCTTAGGCATAGGGCGCACAGATACGCAGTATTTT.

J is TRBJ1-5 and V is TRBV5-1; 7 bases map to TRBD1. The CDR3 has 14 residues. The germline gives CDR1 SGHRS, CDR2 YFSETQ. With 1 base clipped from V and 5 bases from J, the junction kept 3 bases outside the gene matches. CDR3 sequence: CASSLQGEDQPQHF. In DNA, the CDR3 is TGCGCCAGCAGCTTGCAGGGGGAAGATCAGCCCCAGCATTTT.

The chain couples TRBV15 to TRBJ1-1, with D perhaps matching TRBD1 (5 bases). V was clipped by 0 bases and J by 0 bases, with 8 bases between them. The CDR3 has 15 amino acids. Germline V gene sequence: CDR1 LNHNV, CDR2 YYDKDF (reference sequence). For the CDR3, the DNA is TGTGCCACCAGCAGAGAGGCAGGGATGAACACTGAAGCTTTCTTT. This gives the protein CATSREAGMNTEAFF. The full variable domain, in which reference TRBV15 and TRBJ1-1 provide the parts outside the CDR3, is DAMVIQNPRYQVTQFGKPVTLSCSQTLNHNVMYWYQQKSSQAPKLLFHYYDKDFNNEADTPDNFQSRRPNTSFCFLDIRSPGLGDTAMYLCATSREAGMNTEAFFGQGTRLTVV.

The chain links TRBV4-3 to TRBJ1-1; D is unclear. The germline V gene has CDR1 LGHNA and CDR2 YSLEER. V was shortened by 0 bases and J by 2 bases, with 10 bases between the two germline ends. The CDR3 consists of 15 residues. CDR3 nucleotide sequence: TGCGCCAGCAGCCAAGAGCGCAGTATAAACACTGAAGCTTTCTTT. Translated, it gives CASSQERSINTEAFF.

This clonotype was counted only a few times. The chain uses TRBV20-1 and TRBJ2-5, with TRBD2 matching 14 bases. The germline CDR1 and CDR2 sequences are DFQATT and SNEGSKA (reference sequence). The CDR3 sequence is 13 residues long. In nucleotides, the CDR3 is TGCAGCGGGACTAGCGGGAGTGGAGAGACCCAGTACTTC. It encodes CSGTSGSGETQYF.

The chain links TRBV4-2 to TRBJ1-4, with a tentative D call TRBD1 (6 bases). Germline V gene sequence: CDR1 LGHNA, CDR2 YNFKEQ. V was cut by 0 bases and J by 8 bases, with 16 bases left in between. The CDR3 is made up of 16 amino acids. The CDR3 spells CASSQEKAGAAEKLFF. CDR3 DNA: TGTGCCAGCAGCCAAGAAAAGGCAGGGGCGGCGGAAAAACTGTTTTTT.

The V and J genes are TRBV28 and TRBJ2-5; TRBD1 agrees at 8 bases. This CDR3 has 15 residues. CDR1 MDHEN and CDR2 SYDVKM come from the germline V gene. V dropped 7 bases and J dropped 3; count of bases not matched to a gene: 10. As DNA, the CDR3 is TGTGCCAGCACCCGGACAGGGAACTACAAAGAGACCCAGTACTTC. This sequence encodes CASTRTGNYKETQYF.

This chain links TRBV10-3 with TRBJ1-2, with D possibly TRBD1 on 5 matching bases. The germline gives CDR1 ENHRY, CDR2 SYGVKD. The CDR3 covers 14 residues. Trimming pared 4 bases from V and 3 bases from J, leaving 12 bases between. DNA for the CDR3: TGTGCCATCAGTGCAGACAGTCGGGACTATGGCTACACCTTC. Its translation is CAISADSRDYGYTF.

This clonotype came up a few times. The chain recombines TRBV12-3 or TRBV12-4 with TRBJ2-6, with 11 bases fitting TRBD2. This CDR3 is built from 16 residues. J lost 0 bases, V lost 7 bases, and 2 bases had no gene match. CDR3: CASTGLADSGANVLTF. The CDR3 DNA reads TGTGCCAGCACGGGACTAGCGGACTCTGGGGCCAACGTCCTGACTTTC.

Only a few counts were recorded for this clonotype. The chain couples TRBV20-1 to TRBJ2-7; 11 nucleotides align to TRBD2. J was trimmed by 6 bases and V by 4 bases; bases with no gene match: 8. The germline V gene has CDR1 DFQATT and CDR2 SNEGSKA (reference sequence). This CDR3 contains 14 residues. For the CDR3, the DNA is TGCAGTGCTAAGATAGCGGGAGGGCCGGGCGAGCAGTACTTC. It specifies CSAKIAGGPGEQYF.

This clonotype was seen at least ten times. CDR3 nucleotides: TGTGCCAGCAGCTCCTACAGGGGATCGAACACTGAAGCTTTCTTT. Its protein is CASSSYRGSNTEAFF. The V and J genes are TRBV7-9 and TRBJ1-1, with 7 bases identical to TRBD1. Germline lookup yields CDR1 SEHNR and CDR2 FQNEAQ (reference sequence). The CDR3 is made up of 15 amino acids. Trimming cost V 4 bases and J 1 base; bases outside gene matches: 6.

The V gene is TRBV3-1, the J gene TRBJ2-3; D is uncertain. This CDR3 region has 13 residues. V lost 2 bases and J 3 bases, leaving 6 bases between the germline ends. CDR1 and CDR2 (germline): LGHDT, YNNKEL (reference sequence). This CDR3 reads CASSQILTDTQYF. DNA for the CDR3: TGTGCCAGCAGCCAAATCCTGACAGATACGCAGTATTTT.

The chain recombines TRBV24-1 with TRBJ2-7; the match to TRBD1 covers 12 bases. The CDR3 has 15 residues. V lost 4 bases, J lost 9 bases, and 9 bases stayed unmatched. CDR1 KGHDR and CDR2 SFDVKD come from the germline V gene. For the CDR3, the DNA is TGTGCCACCAGTGACCCCGGGACAGGGGGCGAAGGGCAGTACTTC. It codes for CATSDPGTGGEGQYF.

The V and J genes are TRBV28 and TRBJ2-5; D is unclear. CDR3 length: 11 residues. CDR1 and CDR2 (germline): MDHEN, SYDVKM. The V and J ends lost 4 bases and 9 bases respectively, with 9 bases between them. The CDR3 is CASSYGRAQYF. CDR3 in DNA: TGTGCCAGCAGTTACGGACGAGCCCAGTACTTC. The full variable domain, completed using reference TRBV28 and TRBJ2-5, is DVKVTQSSRYLVKRTGEKVFLECVQDMDHENMFWYRQDPGLGLRLIYFSYDVKMKEKGDIPEGYSVSREKKERFSLILESASTNQTSMYLCASSYGRAQYFGPGTRLLVL.

This clonotype was counted at least ten times. The chain carries TRBV12-3 or TRBV12-4 and TRBJ2-2; D is ambiguous. Trimming stripped 3 bases from V and 6 bases from J, with 14 bases between. CDR3 size: 15 residues. The CDR3 nucleotides are TGTGCCAGCAGTTTGCCGGCCTTGATGGCCGGGGAGCTGTTTTTT. Translation gives CASSLPALMAGELFF.

This chain uses TRBV24-1 with TRBJ2-6; either TRBD1 or TRBD2 may fit D (5 bases each). V dropped 9 bases and J dropped 2 bases, with 13 bases sitting between them. Germline values: CDR1 KGHDR, CDR2 SFDVKD. The CDR3 sequence is 15 residues long. The CDR3 is CATSNGATGANVLTF. The CDR3 DNA is TGTGCCACCTCCAACGGGGCAACTGGGGCCAACGTCCTGACTTTC.

The J gene is TRBJ1-2, the V gene TRBV12-3 or TRBV12-4; D ambiguous. The CDR3 is 15 amino acids. V shed 0 bases and J shed 0 bases, with 8 bases lying between them. The CDR3 is CASSLAFLANYGYTF. Here the CDR3 DNA reads TGTGCCAGCAGTTTAGCCTTTCTCGCTAACTATGGCTACACCTTC.

This clonotype was counted a few times. This rearrangement joins TRBV15 to TRBJ2-1, with 7 nucleotides matching TRBD1. The CDR3 sequence is 19 residues long. The V segment lost 3 bases and the J segment 0 bases; nucleotides outside the gene matches: 14. The germline gives CDR1 LNHNV, CDR2 YYDKDF (reference sequence). The CDR3 DNA is TGTGCCACCAGCAGCACCCAAGGACAGGCCTTATCCTCCTACAATGAGCAGTTCTTC. It yields the protein CATSSTQGQALSSYNEQFF.